This T cell receptor (beta chain) came from a study of T cells in Graves' hyperthyroidism and ophthalmopathy. Exclusion of patients followed from uncontrolled infection, other autoimmune disease, pregnancy or lactation. The table lists this clonotype with many counts. What it binds is not known. Overall study findings and caveats: Ophthalmopathy was told apart from stable hyperthyroidism by a 13 V-J model. Blood also held most thyroid clonotypes expanded beyond 0.001.

Germline trimming cut 4 bases from V and 3 bases from J; bases unmatched to any gene: 9. The CDR3 contains 16 residues. Germline V gives CDR1 SGHRS, CDR2 YFSETQ. Amplification targeted TCR beta CDR3 regions from RNA transcripts. The TCR CDR3 first-round RT-PCR relied on the HTBI primer set. TCRdb re-called the multiplex PCR reads with MiXCR, one entry per CDR3 protein. The table has about 520,000 distinct CDR3 sequences, around 24% seen once; the top ten hold 11%. This receptor was identified in a woman between 25 and 40 years old with Graves' ophthalmopathy. Sequenced input: blood. The chain is built from TRBV5-1 and TRBJ2-1, with 8 bases identical to TRBD1. The CDR3 DNA sequence: TGCGCCAGCAGCATCCCGACAGGGGCCCTCTACAATGAGCAGTTCTTC. It yields the protein CASSIPTGALYNEQFF.